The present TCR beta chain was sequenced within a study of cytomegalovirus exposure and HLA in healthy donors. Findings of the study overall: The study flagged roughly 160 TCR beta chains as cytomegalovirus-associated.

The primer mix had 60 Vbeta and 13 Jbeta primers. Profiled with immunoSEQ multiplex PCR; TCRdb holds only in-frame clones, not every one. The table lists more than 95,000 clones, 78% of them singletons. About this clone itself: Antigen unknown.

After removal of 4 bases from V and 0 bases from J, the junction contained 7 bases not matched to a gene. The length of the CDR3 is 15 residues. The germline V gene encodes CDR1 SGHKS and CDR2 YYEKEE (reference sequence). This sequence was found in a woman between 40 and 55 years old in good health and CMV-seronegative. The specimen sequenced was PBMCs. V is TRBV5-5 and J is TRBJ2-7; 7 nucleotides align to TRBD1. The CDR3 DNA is TGTGCCAGCAGCACCTTAGGACAGGCCTCCTACGAGCAGTACTTC. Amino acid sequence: CASSTLGQASYEQYF.